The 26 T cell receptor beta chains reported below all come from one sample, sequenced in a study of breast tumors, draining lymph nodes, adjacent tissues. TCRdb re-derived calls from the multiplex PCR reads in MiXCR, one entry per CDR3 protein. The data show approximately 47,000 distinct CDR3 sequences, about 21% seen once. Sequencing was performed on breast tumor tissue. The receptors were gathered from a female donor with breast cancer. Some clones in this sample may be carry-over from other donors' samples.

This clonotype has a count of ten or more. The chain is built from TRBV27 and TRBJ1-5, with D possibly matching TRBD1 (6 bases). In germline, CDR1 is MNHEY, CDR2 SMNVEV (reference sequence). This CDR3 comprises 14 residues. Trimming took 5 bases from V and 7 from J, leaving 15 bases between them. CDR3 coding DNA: TGTGCCAGCAGTCCCGGGGGCATCACCCAGCCCCAGCATTTT. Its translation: CASSPGGITQPQHF.

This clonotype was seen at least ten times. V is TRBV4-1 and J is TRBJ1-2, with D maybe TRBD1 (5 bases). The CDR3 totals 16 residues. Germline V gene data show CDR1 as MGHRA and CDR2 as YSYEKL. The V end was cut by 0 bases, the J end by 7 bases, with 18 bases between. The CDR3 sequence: CASSQDEAGTSLGYTF. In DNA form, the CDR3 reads TGCGCCAGCAGCCAAGATGAAGCAGGGACGTCGCTTGGCTACACCTTC.

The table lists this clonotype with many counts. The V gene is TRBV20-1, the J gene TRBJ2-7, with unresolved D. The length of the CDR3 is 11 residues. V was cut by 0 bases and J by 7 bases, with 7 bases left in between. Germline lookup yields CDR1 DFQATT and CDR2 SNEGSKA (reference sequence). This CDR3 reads CSARDVREQYF. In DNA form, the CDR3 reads TGCAGTGCTAGAGATGTTAGAGAGCAGTACTTC.

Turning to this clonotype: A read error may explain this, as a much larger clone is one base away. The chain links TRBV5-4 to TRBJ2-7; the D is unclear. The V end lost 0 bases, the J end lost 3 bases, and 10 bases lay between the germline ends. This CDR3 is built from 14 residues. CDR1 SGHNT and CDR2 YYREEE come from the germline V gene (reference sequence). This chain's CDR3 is CASSLGHRYYEQYF. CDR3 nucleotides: TGTGCCAGCAGCTTGGGGCACAGATACTACGAGCAGTACTTC.

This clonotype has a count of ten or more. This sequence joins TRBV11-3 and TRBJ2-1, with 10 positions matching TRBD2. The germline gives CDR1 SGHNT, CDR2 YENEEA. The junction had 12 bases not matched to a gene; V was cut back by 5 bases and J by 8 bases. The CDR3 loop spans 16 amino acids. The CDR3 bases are TGTGCCAGCAGCCCTAATAGCGGGAGGTCCGGGGATGAGCAGTTCTTC. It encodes CASSPNSGRSGDEQFF.

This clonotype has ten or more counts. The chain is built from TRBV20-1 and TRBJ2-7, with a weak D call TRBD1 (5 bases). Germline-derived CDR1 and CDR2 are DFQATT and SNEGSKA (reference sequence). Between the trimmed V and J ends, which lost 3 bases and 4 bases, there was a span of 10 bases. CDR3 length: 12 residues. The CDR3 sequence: CSARTEVYEQYF. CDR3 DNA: TGCAGTGCTAGGACAGAGGTATACGAGCAGTACTTC.

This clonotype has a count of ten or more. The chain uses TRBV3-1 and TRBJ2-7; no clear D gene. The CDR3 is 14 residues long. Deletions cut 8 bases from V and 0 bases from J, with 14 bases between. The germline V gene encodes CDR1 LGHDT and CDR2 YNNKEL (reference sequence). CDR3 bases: TGTGCCAGCGCCAGATCCCGGACCTCCTACGAGCAGTACTTC. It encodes CASARSRTSYEQYF.

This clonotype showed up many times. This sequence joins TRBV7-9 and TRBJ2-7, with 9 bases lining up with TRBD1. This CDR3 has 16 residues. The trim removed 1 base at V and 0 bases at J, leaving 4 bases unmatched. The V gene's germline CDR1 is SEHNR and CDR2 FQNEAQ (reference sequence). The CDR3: CASSLGRTGVSYEQYF. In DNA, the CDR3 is TGTGCCAGCAGCTTAGGGCGGACAGGGGTCTCCTACGAGCAGTACTTC.

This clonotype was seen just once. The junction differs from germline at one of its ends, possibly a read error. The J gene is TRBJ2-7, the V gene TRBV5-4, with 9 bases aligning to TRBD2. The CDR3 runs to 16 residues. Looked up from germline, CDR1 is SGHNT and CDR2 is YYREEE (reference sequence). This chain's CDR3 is CTSSLDGAGGSYEQYF. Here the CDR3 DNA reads TGTACCAGCAGCTTGGACGGTGCGGGGGGGTCCTACGAGCAGTACTTC.

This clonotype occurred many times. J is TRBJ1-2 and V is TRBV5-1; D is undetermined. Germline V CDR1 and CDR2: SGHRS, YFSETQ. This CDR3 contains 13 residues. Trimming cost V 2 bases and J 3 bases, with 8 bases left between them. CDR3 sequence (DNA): TGCGCCAGCAGCTTTGACAACGACTATGGCTACACCTTC. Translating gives CASSFDNDYGYTF.

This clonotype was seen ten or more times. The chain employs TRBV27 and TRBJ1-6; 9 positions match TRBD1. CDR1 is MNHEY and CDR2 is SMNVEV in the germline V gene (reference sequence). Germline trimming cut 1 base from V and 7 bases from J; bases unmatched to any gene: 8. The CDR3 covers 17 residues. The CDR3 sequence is CASSLFPTGQGNSPLHF. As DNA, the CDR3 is TGTGCCAGCAGTTTATTCCCCACAGGACAGGGGAATTCACCCCTCCACTTT.

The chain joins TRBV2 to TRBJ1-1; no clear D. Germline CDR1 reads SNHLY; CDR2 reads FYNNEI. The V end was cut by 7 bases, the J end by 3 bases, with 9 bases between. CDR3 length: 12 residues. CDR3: CASIAGDTEAFF. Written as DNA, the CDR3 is TGTGCCAGCATCGCCGGAGACACTGAAGCTTTCTTT.

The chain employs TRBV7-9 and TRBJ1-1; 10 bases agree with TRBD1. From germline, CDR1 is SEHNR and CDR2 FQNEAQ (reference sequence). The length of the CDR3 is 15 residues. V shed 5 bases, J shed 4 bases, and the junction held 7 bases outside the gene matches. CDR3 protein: CASSRPTGGVTEAFF. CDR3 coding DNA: TGTGCCAGCAGCCGTCCGACAGGGGGCGTCACTGAAGCTTTCTTT.

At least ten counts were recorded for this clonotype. The CDR3 here is CASSLGGQGTTQYF. For the CDR3, the DNA is TGTGCCAGCAGCTTGGGAGGACAGGGTACGACCCAGTACTTC. V gene TRBV5-8 combines with J gene TRBJ2-5; 8 bases line up with TRBD1. Germline V gene lookup returns CDR1 SGHTS and CDR2 YDEGEE. CDR3 length equals 14 residues. V was clipped by 0 bases and J by 7 bases; unmatched bases: 5.

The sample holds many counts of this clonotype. The CDR3 loop reads CASSPGSDEQYF. The CDR3 nucleotides are TGTGCCAGCAGCCCGGGGTCGGACGAGCAGTACTTC. The chain has TRBV7-9 and TRBJ2-7; D perhaps matches TRBD2 (5 bases). The CDR3 consists of 12 residues. The germline V gene encodes CDR1 SEHNR and CDR2 FQNEAQ (reference sequence). Trimming pared 5 bases from V and 5 bases from J, leaving 10 bases between.

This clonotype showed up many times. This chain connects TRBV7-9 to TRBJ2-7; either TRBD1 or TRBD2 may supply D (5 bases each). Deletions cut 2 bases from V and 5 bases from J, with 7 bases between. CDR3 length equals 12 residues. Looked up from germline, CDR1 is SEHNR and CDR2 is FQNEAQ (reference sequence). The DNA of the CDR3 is TGTGCCAGCAGCTTAATGGGGGACGAGCAGTACTTC. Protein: CASSLMGDEQYF.

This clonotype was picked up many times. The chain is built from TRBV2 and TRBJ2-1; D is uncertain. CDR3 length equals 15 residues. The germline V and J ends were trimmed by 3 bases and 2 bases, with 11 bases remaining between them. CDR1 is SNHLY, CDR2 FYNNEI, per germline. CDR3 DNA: TGTGCCAGCAGTGATGGGTTCCTTACCTACAATGAGCAGTTCTTC. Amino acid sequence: CASSDGFLTYNEQFF.

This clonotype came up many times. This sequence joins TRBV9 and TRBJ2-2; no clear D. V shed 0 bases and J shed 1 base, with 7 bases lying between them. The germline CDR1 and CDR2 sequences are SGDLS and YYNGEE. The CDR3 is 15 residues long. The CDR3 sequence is CASSVGTVNTGELFF. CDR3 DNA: TGTGCCAGCAGCGTAGGGACCGTGAACACCGGGGAGCTGTTTTTT.

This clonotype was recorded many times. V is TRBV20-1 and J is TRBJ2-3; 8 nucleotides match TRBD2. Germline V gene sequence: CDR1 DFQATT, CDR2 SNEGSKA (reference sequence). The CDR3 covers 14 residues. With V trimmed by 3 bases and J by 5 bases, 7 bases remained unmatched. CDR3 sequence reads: CSASPAGAIDTQYF. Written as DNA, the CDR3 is TGCAGTGCTAGCCCAGCGGGAGCTATAGATACGCAGTATTTT.

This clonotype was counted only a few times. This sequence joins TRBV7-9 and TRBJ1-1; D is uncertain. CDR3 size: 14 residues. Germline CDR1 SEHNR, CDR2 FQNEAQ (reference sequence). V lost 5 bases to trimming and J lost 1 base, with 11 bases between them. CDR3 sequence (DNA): TGTGCCAGCAGCGCACAAACAGCGAACACTGAAGCTTTCTTT. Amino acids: CASSAQTANTEAFF.

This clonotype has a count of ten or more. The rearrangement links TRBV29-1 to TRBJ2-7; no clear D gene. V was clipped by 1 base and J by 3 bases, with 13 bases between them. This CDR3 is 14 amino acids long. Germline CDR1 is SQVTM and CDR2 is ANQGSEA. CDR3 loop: CSVEVPPRDYEQYF. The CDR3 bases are TGCAGCGTTGAAGTTCCCCCAAGAGACTACGAGCAGTACTTC.

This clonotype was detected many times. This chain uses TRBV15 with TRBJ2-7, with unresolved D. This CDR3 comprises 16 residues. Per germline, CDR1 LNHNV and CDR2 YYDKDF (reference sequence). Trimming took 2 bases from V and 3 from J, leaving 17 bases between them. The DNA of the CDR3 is TGTGCCACCAGCAGACAAAAACCCAGTCGCGACTACGAGCAGTACTTC. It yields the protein CATSRQKPSRDYEQYF.

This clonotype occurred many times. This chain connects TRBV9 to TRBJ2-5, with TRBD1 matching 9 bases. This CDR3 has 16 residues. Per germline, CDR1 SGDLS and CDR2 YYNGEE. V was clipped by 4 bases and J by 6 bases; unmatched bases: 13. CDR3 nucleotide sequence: TGTGCCAGCAGCCCTCGAAGGGGACAGGGTGAACAGACCCAGTACTTC. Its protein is CASSPRRGQGEQTQYF.

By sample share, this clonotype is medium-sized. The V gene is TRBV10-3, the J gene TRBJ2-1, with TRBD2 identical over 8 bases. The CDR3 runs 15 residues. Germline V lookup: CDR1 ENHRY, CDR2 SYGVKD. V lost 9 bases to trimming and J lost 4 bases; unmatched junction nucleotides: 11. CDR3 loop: CAINEGSGAYNEQFF. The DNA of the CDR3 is TGTGCCATAAACGAAGGTAGCGGGGCGTACAATGAGCAGTTCTTC.

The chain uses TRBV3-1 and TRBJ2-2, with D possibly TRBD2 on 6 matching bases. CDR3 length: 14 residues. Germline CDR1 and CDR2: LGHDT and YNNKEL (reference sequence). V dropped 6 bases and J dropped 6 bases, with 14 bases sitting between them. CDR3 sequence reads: CASRPKGGSGELFF. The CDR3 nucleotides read TGTGCCAGCAGACCCAAGGGAGGTTCCGGGGAGCTGTTTTTT.

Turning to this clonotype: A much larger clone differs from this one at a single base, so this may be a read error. This CDR3 is CASSYPGLTDTQYF. CDR3 in DNA: TGTGCCAGCAGTTACCCGGGACTCACAGATACGCAGTATTTT. V usage is TRBV6-2 or TRBV6-3 and J usage is TRBJ2-3, with a tentative D call TRBD2 (6 bases). The CDR3 is 14 amino acids. V was clipped by 2 bases and J by 2 bases, with 8 bases between them. The germline CDR1 and CDR2 sequences are MNHEY and SVGEGT.